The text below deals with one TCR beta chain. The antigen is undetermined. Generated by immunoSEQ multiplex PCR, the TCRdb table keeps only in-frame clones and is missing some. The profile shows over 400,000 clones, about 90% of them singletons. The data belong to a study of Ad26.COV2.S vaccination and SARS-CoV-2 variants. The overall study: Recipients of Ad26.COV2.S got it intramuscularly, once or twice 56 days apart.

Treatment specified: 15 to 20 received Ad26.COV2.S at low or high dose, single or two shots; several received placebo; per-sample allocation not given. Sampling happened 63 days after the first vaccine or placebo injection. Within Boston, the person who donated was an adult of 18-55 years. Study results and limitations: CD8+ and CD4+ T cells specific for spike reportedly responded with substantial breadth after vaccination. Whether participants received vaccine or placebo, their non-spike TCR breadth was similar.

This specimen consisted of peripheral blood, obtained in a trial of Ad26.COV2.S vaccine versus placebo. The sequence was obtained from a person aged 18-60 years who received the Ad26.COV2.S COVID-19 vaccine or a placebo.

CDR3 loop: CASSLLRGNSPLHF. CDR3 in DNA: TGTGCCAGCAGCTTACTTCGAGGTAATTCACCCCTCCACTTT. The chain carries TRBV7-2 and TRBJ1-6; D unclear. The germline gives CDR1 SGHTA, CDR2 FQGNSA. The V gene lost 2 bases and the J gene lost 6 bases, with 8 bases spanning the gap. There are 14 residues in the CDR3.